Detailed here is one T cell receptor (beta chain). The antigen remains unidentified. This specimen belongs to a study of T cells in Graves' hyperthyroidism and ophthalmopathy. RNA transcripts served as the template for amplifying TCR beta CDR3 regions. HTBI primers were used for first-round RT-PCR of the TCR CDR3. TCRdb re-called the multiplex PCR reads through MiXCR, storing one row per CDR3 protein. Of hundreds of thousands of distinct CDR3 sequences in the sample, 20% were seen once. Study observations and caveats: Ophthalmopathy was separated from stable hyperthyroidism by a 13 V-J model.

The receptor was isolated from a man aged 30-40 years with Graves' ophthalmopathy. Sequencing input: blood.

The CDR3 sequence is CSARDSHKQGVGETQYF. The CDR3 nucleotides read TGCAGTGCTAGAGATTCCCACAAACAGGGTGTGGGGGAGACCCAGTACTTC. This chain joins TRBV20-1 and TRBJ2-5, with a tentative D call TRBD1 (6 bases). This CDR3 is built from 17 residues. V was trimmed by 0 bases and J by 5 bases, leaving 22 bases between them. Germline V gene sequence: CDR1 DFQATT, CDR2 SNEGSKA (reference sequence).